The 23 T cell receptor beta chains given below trace back to one sample, sequenced in a study of somatic mutations in cytotoxic T cells in rheumatoid arthritis. Here immunoSEQ multiplex PCR was the method, and the copy in TCRdb shows in-frame clones only, minus some. The repertoire consists of 19,000 or so clones, with around 85% occurring once and the leading ten covering around 14%. The sample was CD8+ T cells sorted from blood. These receptors were taken from a man between 35 and 55 years old in good health.

The V call is TRBV27, the J call TRBJ2-3; D is undetermined. The germline V gene encodes CDR1 MNHEY and CDR2 SMNVEV (reference sequence). V lost 1 base and J 7 bases, leaving 12 bases between the germline ends. This CDR3 has 14 amino acids. In nucleotides, the CDR3 is TGTGCCAGCAGTTTATACCCGTCGGGTTATACGCAGTATTTT. Residues: CASSLYPSGYTQYF.

This clone was detected once. The chain couples TRBV27 to TRBJ2-7; TRBD1 agrees at 8 bases. Germline trimming cut 6 bases from V and 6 bases from J; bases unmatched to any gene: 7. This CDR3 comprises 13 residues. CDR1 is MNHEY and CDR2 is SMNVEV in the germline V gene (reference sequence). CDR3 sequence: CASSTDRGGEQYF. The CDR3 DNA is TGTGCCAGCAGCACTGACAGGGGTGGCGAGCAGTACTTC.

The J gene is TRBJ1-1, the V gene TRBV11-2, with TRBD1 identical over 8 bases. The length of the CDR3 is 16 residues. The germline CDR1 and CDR2 sequences are SGHAT and FQNNGV. After removal of 1 base from V and 6 bases from J, the junction contained 10 bases not matched to a gene. This CDR3 reads CASSLVFRGRDAEAFF. In DNA, the CDR3 is TGTGCCAGCAGCTTAGTGTTCAGGGGGCGTGACGCTGAAGCTTTCTTT.

A single count supports this clone. V usage is TRBV2 and J usage is TRBJ2-7; TRBD1 matches 9 bases. V was clipped by 3 bases and J by 2 bases; unmatched bases: 5. The germline V gene has CDR1 SNHLY and CDR2 FYNNEI. The CDR3 has 15 residues. The chain's CDR3 is CASSEGQGTTYEQYF. In DNA, the CDR3 is TGTGCCAGCAGTGAGGGACAGGGAACGACCTACGAGCAGTACTTC.

Remarks on this clone: One end of the junction fails to match germline, which may point to a read error. The V call is TRBV7-8, the J call TRBJ2-7; 9 positions match TRBD2. Germline V gene data show CDR1 as SGHVS and CDR2 as FQNEAQ. The CDR3 extends over 15 amino acids. This CDR3 is CASSLAGPGVYEQYF. For the CDR3, the DNA is TGTGCCAGCAGCCTAGCGGGGCCAGGGGTCTACGAGCAGTACTTC.

The genes are TRBV7-8 and TRBJ1-4; D is uncertain. The germline V gene has CDR1 SGHVS and CDR2 FQNEAQ. Trimming took 4 bases from V and 5 from J, leaving 11 bases between them. This CDR3 region has 14 residues. The CDR3 bases are TGTGCCAGCAGCTCACGACTGAAGAATGAAAAACTGTTTTTT. It specifies CASSSRLKNEKLFF.

As for this clone: One end of the junction varies from germline; a read error may be responsible. The chain recombines TRBV7-9 with TRBJ2-7, with 7 bases identical to TRBD2. The CDR3 runs 15 residues. The germline CDR1 and CDR2 sequences are SEHNR and FQNEAQ (reference sequence). The CDR3 is CASSFLLAGSNEQYF. Written as DNA, the CDR3 is TGTGCCAGCAGCTTCCTTTTAGCGGGCTCCAACGAGCAGTACTTC.

This clone was seen once. CDR3 sequence reads: CASSQERADNYEQYF. CDR3 nucleotide sequence: TGCGCCAGCAGCCAAGAGCGGGCGGACAATTACGAGCAGTACTTC. The chain links TRBV4-3 to TRBJ2-7; perhaps D is TRBD1 or TRBD2 (5 bases each). CDR1 is LGHNA and CDR2 is YSLEER in the germline V gene. V was cut by 0 bases and J by 4 bases, with 13 bases left in between. This CDR3 is 15 amino acids long.

The V call is TRBV11-2, the J call TRBJ2-5; the D gene is possibly TRBD2 (6 bases). The CDR3 consists of 15 residues. Germline CDR1 is SGHAT and CDR2 is FQNNGV. V gave up 2 bases and J gave up 4 bases, with 14 bases separating them. The CDR3 DNA reads as TGTGCCAGCAGCTTATTATCGACTAGTGGAGAGACCCAGTACTTC. Protein product: CASSLLSTSGETQYF.

The sample holds a few counts of this clone. The J gene is TRBJ2-1, the V gene TRBV5-1; D ambiguous. The CDR3 length is 16 residues. Germline V gives CDR1 SGHRS, CDR2 YFSETQ. With 2 bases removed from V and 0 bases from J, the gap between germline ends came to 12 bases. As DNA, the CDR3 is TGCGCCAGCAGCTTAGGGCTATTTAGCTCCTACAATGAGCAGTTCTTC. Translating gives CASSLGLFSSYNEQFF.

V gene TRBV4-3 combines with J gene TRBJ2-7; D perhaps matches TRBD1 (6 bases). The CDR3 has 14 residues. Trimming cost V 1 base and J 3 bases, with 10 bases left between them. The germline gives CDR1 LGHNA, CDR2 YSLEER. The CDR3 DNA is TGCGCCAGCAGCCAAGCCCAGGGGCGCTACGAGCAGTACTTC. Its translation: CASSQAQGRYEQYF.

CDR3 in DNA: TGTGCCAGTAGTATAGGCCAGGGGACTTTCTACGAGCAGTACTTC. Residues: CASSIGQGTFYEQYF. The rearrangement links TRBV19 to TRBJ2-7; D is tentatively TRBD1 or TRBD2 (6 bases each). CDR1 is LNHDA and CDR2 is SQIVND in the germline V gene (reference sequence). The CDR3 is 15 amino acids. Trimming removed 1 base from V and 3 bases from J, with 13 bases in between.

A single count supports this clone. This chain joins TRBV21-1 and TRBJ2-1; TRBD2 reflects the table's D call only, with no check against the DNA. TRBV21-1 is a documented pseudogene. This CDR3 has 17 residues. CDR3: CASSKGLAGGAGAEQFF. CDR3 bases: TGTGCCAGCAGCAAGGGACTAGCGGGAGGGGCAGGGGCTGAGCAGTTCTTC.

This chain joins TRBV4-1 and TRBJ2-3; TRBD2 matches at 11 bases. The CDR3 consists of 16 residues. Trimming at V came to 4 bases and at J to 5 bases, leaving 8 bases not matched to a gene. Germline V lookup: CDR1 MGHRA, CDR2 YSYEKL. CDR3 DNA sequence: TGCGCCAGCAGCCTAGTAGCGGGAGGGCCGGGAGATACGCAGTATTTT. Protein product: CASSLVAGGPGDTQYF.

This clone occurred a few times. The V gene is TRBV10-1, the J gene TRBJ2-7, with 10 nucleotides matching TRBD2. There are 14 residues in the CDR3. CDR1 is WNHNN and CDR2 is SYGVQD in the germline V gene (reference sequence). The V and J ends lost 5 bases and 4 bases, in that order; junction bases with no gene match: 5. The CDR3 loop is CASSSPSGSYEQYF. CDR3 nucleotides: TGCGCCAGCAGTAGTCCTAGCGGGAGTTACGAGCAGTACTTC.

The rearrangement links TRBV28 to TRBJ1-1; D perhaps matches TRBD1 (6 bases). The CDR3 consists of 13 residues. The V end was cut by 7 bases, the J end by 4 bases, with 13 bases between. Germline loops: CDR1 MDHEN, CDR2 SYDVKM. This CDR3 is CASNRGAGTEAFF. CDR3 coding DNA: TGTGCCAGCAATCGGGGGGCGGGCACTGAAGCTTTCTTT.

The chain couples TRBV28 to TRBJ2-3; no clear D gene. The CDR3 length is 13 residues. V was trimmed by 1 base and J by 3 bases, leaving 5 bases between them. CDR1 MDHEN and CDR2 SYDVKM come from the germline V gene. The CDR3, as DNA: TGTGCCAGCAGTTTATTTAGGACAGATACGCAGTATTTT. Its protein is CASSLFRTDTQYF.

The chain couples TRBV7-2 to TRBJ2-3; D is uncertain. V gave up 1 base and J gave up 0 bases, with 5 bases separating them. CDR3 length: 14 residues. Germline assignment: CDR1 SGHTA and CDR2 FQGNSA. The CDR3 DNA is TGTGCCAGCAGCTTAGACAGAAGCACAGATACGCAGTATTTT. As protein: CASSLDRSTDTQYF.

This chain connects TRBV5-6 to TRBJ2-1; 7 bases fit TRBD2. This CDR3 contains 16 residues. Trimming removed 2 bases from V and 2 bases from J; junction bases left unmatched: 7. CDR1 is SGHDT, CDR2 YYEEEE, per germline. CDR3 in amino acids: CASSFLRGSTYNEQFF. CDR3 DNA: TGTGCCAGCAGCTTTCTACGCGGGAGTACCTACAATGAGCAGTTCTTC.

The chain recombines TRBV9 with TRBJ2-1, with D uncertain. Trimming stripped 0 bases from V and 9 bases from J, with 13 bases between. Per the germline V gene, CDR1 is SGDLS and CDR2 is YYNGEE. The CDR3 length is 14 residues. In DNA form, the CDR3 reads TGTGCCAGCAGCGTAGAGGTTGTGGAAGGTGAGCAGTTCTTC. It yields the protein CASSVEVVEGEQFF.

This clone showed up just a few times. The V gene is TRBV7-9, the J gene TRBJ1-3; 7 bases fit TRBD1. From germline, CDR1 is SEHNR and CDR2 FQNEAQ (reference sequence). J was trimmed by 1 base and V by 5 bases; bases with no gene match: 8. The CDR3 spans 16 residues. The CDR3 here is CASSPHPTGSGNTIYF. The CDR3 DNA sequence: TGTGCCAGCAGCCCCCATCCGACAGGGTCTGGAAACACCATATATTTT.

This clone turned up a few times. This chain connects TRBV7-9 to TRBJ2-7; D is uncertain. CDR1 and CDR2 (germline): SEHNR, FQNEAQ (reference sequence). CDR3 length: 13 residues. Trimming removed 6 bases from V and 3 bases from J, with 12 bases in between. CDR3 coding DNA: TGTGCCAGCAGTTCCGCCTTGGACTACGAGCAGTACTTC. Protein product: CASSSALDYEQYF.

This clone occurred once. The rearrangement joins TRBV9 to TRBJ2-2; D may be TRBD1 or TRBD2 (5 bases each). Germline V gene sequence: CDR1 SGDLS, CDR2 YYNGEE. V was cut by 1 base and J by 7 bases, with 17 bases left in between. The CDR3 loop spans 16 amino acids. The CDR3 sequence is CASSVNGALLFGELFF. CDR3 nucleotides: TGTGCCAGCAGCGTAAACGGGGCCCTCTTATTCGGGGAGCTGTTTTTT.